One and the same sample provided the 8 T cell receptor beta chains below, sequenced in a study of blood T cell repertoires in COVID-19. This table comes from immunoSEQ multiplex PCR, and its TCRdb copy is limited to in-frame clones, with some not included. This table has roughly 35,000 clones, around 73% appearing once. Sample: peripheral blood. The receptor source for this set is an older man with acute or convalescent COVID-19.

This chain connects TRBV10-3 to TRBJ2-7; TRBD1 aligns across 10 bases. Losses at the gene ends were 4 bases for V and 1 base for J; bases not matched to a gene: 4. The CDR3 runs 15 residues. Germline V gene sequence: CDR1 ENHRY, CDR2 SYGVKD. The DNA for the CDR3 is TGTGCCATCAGTGTTCGACAGGGGGCTTCCTACGAGCAGTACTTC. Translation gives CAISVRQGASYEQYF.

This chain links TRBV9 with TRBJ2-7; TRBD2 aligns across 7 bases. The J segment lost 3 bases and the V segment lost 0 bases, leaving 3 bases of the junction unmatched. The germline CDR1 and CDR2 sequences are SGDLS and YYNGEE. The CDR3 contains 14 residues. CDR3 amino acids: CASSVGTRIYEQYF. In DNA, the CDR3 is TGTGCCAGCAGCGTAGGGACTAGAATCTACGAGCAGTACTTC.

This chain links TRBV24-1 with TRBJ2-5; TRBD2 agrees at 8 bases. Germline assignment: CDR1 KGHDR and CDR2 SFDVKD. This CDR3 spans 17 amino acids. With V trimmed by 1 base and J by 4 bases, 10 bases remained unmatched. CDR3 nucleotide sequence: TGTGCCACCAGTGATTTTGGCCGGGGGGGAACAGCAGAGACCCAGTACTTC. It is translated as CATSDFGRGGTAETQYF.

This rearrangement joins TRBV28 to TRBJ1-2; 11 bases match TRBD1. Per the germline V gene, CDR1 is MDHEN and CDR2 is SYDVKM. This CDR3 comprises 16 residues. The V segment lost 2 bases and the J segment 5 bases; nucleotides outside the gene matches: 7. Here the CDR3 DNA reads TGTGCCAGCAGTTTAGGCGGACAGGGGGCTACTTATGGCTACACCTTC. This codes for CASSLGGQGATYGYTF.

The chain has TRBV12-3 or TRBV12-4 and TRBJ1-1, with D unclear. V was shortened by 2 bases and J by 1 base, with 5 bases between the two germline ends. The CDR3 spans 13 residues. CDR3 protein: CASSLRENTEAFF. The CDR3 DNA sequence: TGTGCCAGCAGTTTACGGGAGAACACTGAAGCTTTCTTT.

V gene TRBV7-2 combines with J gene TRBJ1-2; 10 bases match TRBD1. The CDR3 is 13 amino acids. Trimming removed 1 base from V and 9 bases from J; junction bases left unmatched: 2. Germline CDR1 and CDR2: SGHTA and FQGNSA. The DNA of the CDR3 is TGTGCCAGCAGCTTAGAGACAGGGGGCCGCTACACCTTC. Protein product: CASSLETGGRYTF.

This clone was found once. The chain links TRBV9 to TRBJ2-1; 9 nucleotides match TRBD2. The CDR3 is 15 amino acids. Losses at the gene ends were 4 bases for V and 3 bases for J; bases not matched to a gene: 5. Germline V gives CDR1 SGDLS, CDR2 YYNGEE. The CDR3 loop is CASSLAGLSYNEQFF. CDR3 in DNA: TGTGCCAGCAGCCTAGCGGGACTAAGCTACAATGAGCAGTTCTTC.

The chain links TRBV10-2 to TRBJ2-1; D perhaps matches TRBD2 (5 bases). This CDR3 region has 14 residues. The ends were cut back, 5 bases at V and 0 bases at J, with 8 bases in the middle. Per germline, CDR1 WSHSY and CDR2 SAAADI. CDR3 in amino acids: CASSPTSSYNEQFF. DNA for the CDR3: TGCGCCAGCAGTCCCACTAGCTCCTACAATGAGCAGTTCTTC.